Below, one T cell receptor beta chain is given with its context. This clone has a single count. The antigen this receptor binds is unknown. Per-base qualities were not stored, and no clone one base away is much larger. This entry is derived from a study of cytomegalovirus exposure and HLA in healthy donors (dated 2017 in TCRdb). Background on the whole study: In an earlier analysis of under 750 of the donors, approximately 260 Gb of sequence data and approximately 100 million unique TCR beta sequences from about 179 million T cells were reported. Of the 398 genotyped donors, approximately 80% fell in the genetic ancestry cluster associated with self-reported Caucasian donors. Donor age, sex, ethnicity and CMV serostatus were compiled together with the repertoire data. The aim of the study was to test whether cataloging public T cell receptors could identify signatures of past pathogen exposure. To study patterns of TCR occurrence, a later analysis re-analyzed previously published TCR beta repertoires from 666 donors and added high-resolution HLA genotyping. Along with the approximately 700-subject first cohort, a separate validation cohort of over 90 different subjects was used. Both class I and class II loci were covered by HLA typing, at four-digit resolution. High-throughput TCR immunosequencing, statistical association of individual TCRs with disease status, and machine learning were combined to predict cytomegalovirus infection status. Roughly 5 DR-DQ haplotypes were handled as single units for association and clustering, since linkage in the cohort was strong. The T cell repertoires of about 700 subjects were profiled by immunosequencing and related to cytomegalovirus serostatus. About 310 gigabases of sequencing data and 70 million to 85 million unique TCR sequences were included in an early release covering about 700 HLA-typed donors. To decide whether each TCR beta V gene segment behaved as functional or pseudogenic, an earlier analysis of approximately 620 of the donors relied on high-throughput TCR beta sequencing. Rather than using new phenotypic data, the later analysis identified candidate immune exposures from TCR beta sequences and from how often those sequences occurred across donors. Every discovery cohort repertoire had been produced on one sequencing platform. The number of donors typed differed by locus, with about 629-630 for A, B, C, DRB1 and DQB1, about 500 for DQA1, about 610 for DPA1, and some 440 for DPB1. A later genetic analysis used genome-wide SNP genotypes for 398 of the 666 donors, treating that subset as a discovery cohort. Among a few hundred genotyped donors of the cohort, an average of about 240,000 unique TCR beta nucleotide sequences were sequenced per donor, roughly a sixth of them non-productive.

Overall results and qualifications from the work: In a later analysis, HLA-associated TCR beta chains showed more clonal expansion and lower generation probabilities than non-associated chains that were equally common. The authors suggested that the approach could potentially be generalized to other disease states and immunological phenotypes. In a later analysis, around 15,000 TCR beta sequences were associated with specific HLA alleles at a false discovery rate of 0.05. A later genetic analysis reported fewer N-insertions in productive TCRs among donors in an Asian-associated ancestry cluster than the roughly 620-donor mean. V-gene and J-gene trimming of TCR beta chains was associated with a missense DCLRE1C variant in a later genetic analysis, and the association was replicated in an independent cohort. Some IMGT-functional V segments, including TRBV6-2 and TRBV6-3, could not be told apart with the 87-base-pair reads, so those segments were excluded. The cohort was sequenced for TCR beta chains only, and without alpha or paired-chain data the features that could be detected were limited. In a later analysis, most CMV-associated TCR beta chains were found to appear HLA-restricted, with HLA associations seemingly driven largely by CMV exposure. For the cohort, immune exposure information was limited to CMV serostatus. The classifier was reported to diagnose cytomegalovirus status with high specificity and sensitivity in both the original cohort and the validation cohort. In an earlier analysis of a few hundred of the donors, most TCR beta V segments were observed in productive rearrangements about 90% or about 30% of the time, broadly matching IMGT annotations. The presence/absence analyses assumed that sequencing depth was roughly uniform across donors, and that assumption may not be true. A further reported finding was that TCR beta sequences accurately predicted the HLA-A and HLA-B alleles for most subjects in the first cohort. According to a later analysis, parvovirus B19, influenza, CMV and Epstein-Barr virus appeared linked to several top co-occurrence clusters. A cluster of highly shared sequence variants was judged likely to represent a technical artifact of the sequencing pipeline. Three of the identified cytomegalovirus-associated TCR beta chains were confirmed in vitro to be specific for cytomegalovirus antigens. While some public TCRs were present in many individuals, most TCR sequences turned up only very rarely across donors. When HLA alleles, especially DR and DQ, strongly co-occurred, attributing TCR associations to individual alleles was difficult. According to a later analysis, TCR association rates differed among HLA loci, with DRB1 alleles showing the most associated TCRs and HLA-C alleles showing the fewest. Linkage disequilibrium might explain the correlated functional status among segregating V segments, but an unknown experimental factor could not be excluded. In the study, about 150 TCR beta chains were listed as associated with cytomegalovirus. Because HLA typing was unavailable for some donors at each locus, only the typed subset was used in association tests. The earlier analysis of approximately 590 of the donors excluded some 15 rarely observed V segments, including chromosome 9 orphons, because counts were too low.

Trimming takes 3 bases from V and 1 base from J, and the germline ends sit 14 bases apart. The CDR3 spans 16 residues, from the cysteine through the phenylalanine. Only the CDR3 part of the read is kept: 48 bases, read in frame from the first base. CDR1 is given as LNHDA and CDR2 as SQIVND, both from the germline V gene (reference sequence). The cohort consisted of 666 healthy bone marrow donors. At the time of sampling, every cohort member was nominally healthy, though immune exposures that went unrecorded were likely present. The donor tested CMV seropositive and was one of the 289 seropositive cohort members. A peripheral blood sample was collected from each donor, and TCR beta sequencing was performed on peripheral blood mononuclear cells. Genomic DNA extraction from the blood cell samples was performed with the Qiagen DNeasy Blood Extraction Kit. The library was built by means of the immunoSEQ multiplex PCR assay. A mixture of 60 forward primers for TCR Vbeta segments and 13 reverse primers for TCR Jbeta segments was used in the multiplex PCR. The CDR3 region of rearranged TCR beta genes was amplified from genomic DNA by a multiplex PCR assay. On the Illumina HiSeq System, the amplified TCR beta libraries were sequenced as 87-base-pair reads. Per the authors' processing: A later analysis tallied about 77 million unique TCR beta chains across the 666 repertoires, and around 12 million of those chains were shared by two or more donors. Raw reads were error-corrected and collapsed into unique sequences by a nearest-neighbor algorithm in which closely related sequences were merged to remove PCR and sequencing errors. V, D and J gene segments were assigned by aligning CDR3 sequences to IMGT reference sequences. For a sequence to be retained, a match of at least six nucleotides was required to both a V gene segment and a J gene segment. A rearrangement counted as productive if the CDR3 had no stop codons and remained in frame with V and J, and every other rearrangement counted as non-productive. Following IMGT convention, CDR3 was defined as the stretch from the second conserved V-encoded cysteine to the conserved J-encoded phenylalanine. Sequences without an unambiguous match to a single V gene segment were excluded from the earlier analysis of several hundred of the donors. In an earlier analysis of several hundred of the donors, a V segment was called functional when productive rearrangements were above 56.7%, and segregating when the standard deviation between donors exceeded 5%. To diagnose cytomegalovirus status from the catalog of TCR beta chain sequences, a statistical classification framework was built. A later analysis assigned V and J genes by comparing TCR nucleotide sequences with IMGT/GENE-DB human TR gene sequences. In a later analysis, CDR3 sequences and most-parsimonious VDJ recombination scenarios were assigned using the TCRdist pipeline. In a later analysis, each TCR beta chain was defined by its CDR3 amino acid sequence together with its V-gene family, and reads lacking a unique V-gene family were excluded. In a later analysis, fewer than 650 highly shared, low-generation-probability nucleotide sequences were removed to address suspected cross-contamination and a sequencing artifact. For each public chain, a later analysis derived a clonal expansion index from normalized ranks of inferred template counts within each repertoire. In a later analysis, generation probabilities were computed using a VDJ recombination model fitted to out-of-frame rearrangements, and the results were checked against IGoR. Hypergeometric tests were used in a later analysis to score TCR-TCR, TCR-HLA and TCR-CMV co-occurrence, with a repertoire-size bias correction applied to the TCR pairs. False discovery rates were estimated in a later analysis by permuting HLA or CMV assignments 20 times. In a later analysis, co-occurring TCRs were grouped using DBSCAN, with TCRdist sequence similarity added in when clustering inside HLA-allele-positive subsets. Repertoires with fewer than 30,000 or more than 120,000 public chains were left out of co-occurrence clustering, as were five repertoires with anomalous nucleotide sharing. The table comes from immuneACCESS by way of TCRdb, which keeps in-frame sequences with V and J called. Part of the clones is missing from these tables; in studies checked, under half for an unresolved V gene and the rest for unknown reasons. The V and J calls and clone size come from that table; D and trimming were worked out from the DNA. The sample records around 200,000 clones, 55% to 75% of which are singletons. The ten top clones hold 2.6% of the sample.

The chain employs TRBV19 and TRBJ2-3; the D gene is possibly TRBD2, with 5 bases matching. Sequencing was carried out using PBMCs. The receptor was derived from a man aged 35 to 55 in good health and CMV-seropositive. CDR3 sequence: CASSIYGSSRTDTQYF. The nucleotide sequence reads as follows: TGTGCCAGTAGTATTTATGGGAGTTCCCGCACAGATACGCAGTATTTT.